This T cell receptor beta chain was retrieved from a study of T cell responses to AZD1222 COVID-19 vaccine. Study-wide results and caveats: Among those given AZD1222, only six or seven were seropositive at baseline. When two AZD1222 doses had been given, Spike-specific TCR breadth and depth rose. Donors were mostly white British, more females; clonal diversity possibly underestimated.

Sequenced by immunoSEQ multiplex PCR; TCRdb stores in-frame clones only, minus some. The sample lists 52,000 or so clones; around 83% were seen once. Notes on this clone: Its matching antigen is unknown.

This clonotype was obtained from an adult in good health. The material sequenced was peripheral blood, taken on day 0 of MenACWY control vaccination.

Here the CDR3 reads CASSQVQAGSYNSPLHF. Written as DNA, the CDR3 is TGCGCCAGCAGCCAAGTCCAGGCCGGGTCCTATAATTCACCCCTCCACTTT. The chain links TRBV4-1 to TRBJ1-6; D remains unclear. The CDR3 runs to 17 residues. The ends were cut back, 1 base at V and 1 base at J, with 11 bases in the middle. Germline V gene lookup returns CDR1 MGHRA and CDR2 YSYEKL.